This T cell receptor beta chain is from a study of T-cell reconstitution after alpha-beta-depleted transplantation in children. This clonotype has a handful of counts. As yet, its antigen is unknown. The CDR3 has 13 amino acids. V gave up 4 bases and J gave up 9 bases; unmatched junction bases: 6. General study findings and limits: At day 60, the high TCRbeta diversity found in some patients originated from recipient T cells and thymic progenitors that had survived.

Unique molecular identifiers were used in preparing the TCRbeta library. TCRdb analysed the PCR reads with MiXCR anew, one entry per CDR3 protein. The sample lists some 600,000 distinct CDR3 sequences, 10% to 15% occurring once. The specimen comprised PBMCs, mostly from graft donor cells, sampled 360 days after TCRalphabeta/CD19-depleted stem cell transplant. The V call is TRBV12-3 or TRBV12-4, the J call TRBJ2-7; 10 nucleotides agree with TRBD1. This receptor was obtained from a male patient younger than 18 who had a stem cell transplant for acute myeloid leukemia, so the T cells may come from the graft donor. The CDR3 protein is CASSWSRDRGQYF. CDR3 coding DNA: TGTGCCAGCAGTTGGTCCCGGGACAGGGGGCAGTACTTC.